This T cell receptor (beta chain) was recorded in a study of metastatic and nonmetastatic thyroid tumors. TCRdb reanalyzed the PCR reads with MiXCR. Of more than 20,000 clones in the sample, roughly 22% were seen once. Sample share makes this clone large. Thyroid surgery took place with no prior treatment in any patient. The CDR3 runs to 11 residues. V was pared by 6 bases and J by 0 bases, with 3 bases between. Germline V gene sequence: CDR1 MDHEN, CDR2 SYDVKM. The rearrangement joins TRBV28 to TRBJ2-7, with D unclear. The receptor was isolated from a female donor with papillary thyroid cancer or a benign thyroid nodule (not recorded which). Some clones in this sample may be carry-over from other donors' samples. Sequencing input: blood. DNA of the CDR3: TGTGCCAGCAGCCACTCCTACGAGCAGTACTTC. As protein: CASSHSYEQYF.